The T cell receptor (beta chain) described here comes from a study of shared clonotypes between healthy human individuals (TCRdb year 2020). Turning to the overall study: Three men and a couple of women, aged 18 to 49 years, made up the cohort. Leukapheresis yielded between about 0.94 and 9.5 billion PBMCs per donor. To estimate repertoire size and how much clonotype sharing occurs between individuals, the study deeply sequenced the blood TCR repertoires of five healthy adults. To increase sequencing depth and limit assay-specific biases, different laboratories used diverse techniques to prepare libraries and sequence TCR repertoires.

The CDR3 covers 14 residues, taking in both the cysteine and the phenylalanine. Only the CDR3 DNA stays, 42 bases, in frame from base 1. The V end loses 2 bases and the J end loses 4 bases, and a stretch of 10 bases separates them. Via the germline V gene, CDR1 is SGHTA and CDR2 FQGNSA. What the study reported, not specific to this receptor: Sampling was limited to blood, and TCR repertoires in tissue likely differ from TCR repertoires in blood. Because the study included a small number of donors, the genetic and exposure-history diversity represented was limited. Pairwise subsampling led to the expectation that sequencing depth would affect the degree of clonotype sharing among donors.

Using the deep immunoSEQ assay, multiplex PCR amplified TCR CDR3 regions from genomic DNA. Genomic DNA extracted from each cell subset was distributed evenly over all wells of several immunoSEQ 96-well plates, and each plate served as one replicate. Each replicate PCR for unsorted PBMC received approximately 300 ng genomic DNA, equal to about 30,000 T cell genomes. Ten immunoSEQ deep assay plates were used to sequence unsorted PBMC genomic DNA. Purified libraries were measured with a Qubit 3.0 fluorometer, size-checked on a Bioanalyzer 2100, and measured again with the KAPA Library Quantification kit. Each immunoSEQ 96-well plate was sequenced on its own single-read 150-cycle Illumina NextSeq 550 flow cell. Concerning the study's data processing: Because only junctional sequences without quality scores were contained in the immunoSEQ output, filtering matching that applied to full-length reads could not be performed. Sequences were annotated with PyIR, a Python wrapper for IgBLAST v1.9, and V/J genes and CDR3 were assigned using IMGT germline references. Reads were filtered out if the reads had weak V/J assignments (E-value above 1e-6), no CDR3, stop codons, out-of-frame junctions, or ambiguous translated residues. A V3J clonotype was defined by an identical inferred V gene, J gene, and CDR3 amino acid sequence. Percentage overlap between repertoires was calculated by dividing the number of shared unique clonotypes by the size of the smaller repertoire. RTK rarefaction, the Chao1 estimator, and Recon v2.1 estimates of unobserved clonotypes were used to assess repertoire richness. Held by TCRdb, this immuneACCESS table contains in-frame sequences only and omits some clones. Under half of the omission traces to an unresolved V gene where checked; the cause of the rest is unknown. The V and J calls and clone size are taken from that table; D and trimming were inferred from the DNA. This sample lists roughly 510,000 clones; 60% to 80% were detected once. The ten largest make up 12% of the sample.

Comments on this clone: No cognate antigen has been identified for it. Per-base qualities were not stored, and no clone one base away is much larger.

The donors were healthy, HIV-negative adults who had no recently reported acute infections or vaccinations. All donors were Caucasian adults living in Nashville, Tennessee, USA. For unsorted samples, 90 million to 95 million PBMCs were counted, and genomic DNA was extracted using the QIAamp DNA Blood Mini kit. Blood was obtained by leukapheresis, after which PBMCs were separated by Ficoll-Histopaque density gradient centrifugation and cryopreserved in liquid nitrogen vapor phase. The sequence was obtained from a woman between 40 and 50 years old in good health. Some clones in this sample may be carry-over from other donors' samples. The receptor chain draws on TRBV7-2 and TRBJ2-3, with the identity of the D gene unclear. The specimen sequenced was PBMCs. The DNA sequence is TGTGCCAGCAGCTTAACGAGCGCGTCAGATACGCAGTATTTT. It translates to CASSLTSASDTQYF.